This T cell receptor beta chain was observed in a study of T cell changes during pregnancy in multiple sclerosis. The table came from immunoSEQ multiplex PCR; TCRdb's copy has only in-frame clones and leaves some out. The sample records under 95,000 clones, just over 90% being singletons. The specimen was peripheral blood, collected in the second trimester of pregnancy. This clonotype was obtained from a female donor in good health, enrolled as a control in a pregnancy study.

DNA for the CDR3: TGTGCCAGCAGCTTAGGACAGGGACTCACCGATCAGCCCCAGCATTTT. This translates into CASSLGQGLTDQPQHF. This sequence joins TRBV7-8 and TRBJ1-5; 7 bases agree with TRBD1. The V and J ends lost 1 base and 5 bases, in that order; junction bases with no gene match: 8. CDR3 length: 16 residues. Germline CDR1 and CDR2: SGHVS and FQNEAQ. Full variable domain (missing parts from reference TRBV7-8 and TRBJ1-5): GAGVSQSPRYKVAKRGQDVALRCDPISGHVSLFWYQQALGQGPEFLTYFQNEAQLDKSGLPSDRFFAERPEGSVSTLKIQRTQQEDSAVYLCASSLGQGLTDQPQHFGDGTRLSIL.